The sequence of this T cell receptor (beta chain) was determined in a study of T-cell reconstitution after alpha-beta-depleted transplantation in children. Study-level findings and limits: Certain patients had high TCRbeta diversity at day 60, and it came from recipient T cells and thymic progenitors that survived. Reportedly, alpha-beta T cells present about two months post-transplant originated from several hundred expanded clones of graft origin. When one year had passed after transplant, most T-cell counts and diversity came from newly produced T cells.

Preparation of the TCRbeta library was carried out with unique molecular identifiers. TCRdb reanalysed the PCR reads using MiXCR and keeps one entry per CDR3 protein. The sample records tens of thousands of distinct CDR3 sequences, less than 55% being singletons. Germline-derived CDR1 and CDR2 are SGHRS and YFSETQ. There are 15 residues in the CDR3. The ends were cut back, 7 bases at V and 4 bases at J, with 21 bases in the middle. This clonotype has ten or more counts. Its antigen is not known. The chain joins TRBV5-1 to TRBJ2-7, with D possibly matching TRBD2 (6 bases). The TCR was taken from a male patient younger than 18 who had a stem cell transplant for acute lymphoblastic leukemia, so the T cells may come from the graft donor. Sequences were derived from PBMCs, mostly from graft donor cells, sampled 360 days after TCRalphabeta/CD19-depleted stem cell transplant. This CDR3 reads CASGAREQGRYEQYF. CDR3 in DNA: TGCGCCAGCGGCGCTCGGGAGCAGGGACGTTACGAGCAGTACTTC.